This TCR beta chain was identified during a study of CD8 T cells in Susac syndrome. This CDR3 region has 12 residues. Trimming removed 6 bases at V and 3 bases at J, with 10 bases between. The germline V gene has CDR1 SQVTM and CDR2 ANQGSEA. CD8+ and CD4+ T cells from blood underwent TCR beta sequencing. TEMRA cells underwent FACS enrichment and CD8+ and CD4+ T cells underwent negative isolation. With random hexamers, reverse transcription was performed on about 0.45 to 1 ug of RNA. By means of immunoSEQ multiplex PCR, TCR beta CDR3 spanning 54 Vbeta and 13 Jbeta underwent amplification. TCRdb called the immunoSEQ multiplex PCR reads again in MiXCR, with one record for every CDR3 protein. Of 180,000 or so distinct CDR3 sequences in the sample, around 94% were seen once.

Source material: CD4+ T cells from PBMCs. The TCR was taken from a human donor in good health. The chain has TRBV29-1 and TRBJ2-3; D remains ambiguous. CDR3: CSVNWITDTQYF. CDR3 nucleotide sequence: TGCAGCGTAAACTGGATTACAGATACGCAGTATTTT.